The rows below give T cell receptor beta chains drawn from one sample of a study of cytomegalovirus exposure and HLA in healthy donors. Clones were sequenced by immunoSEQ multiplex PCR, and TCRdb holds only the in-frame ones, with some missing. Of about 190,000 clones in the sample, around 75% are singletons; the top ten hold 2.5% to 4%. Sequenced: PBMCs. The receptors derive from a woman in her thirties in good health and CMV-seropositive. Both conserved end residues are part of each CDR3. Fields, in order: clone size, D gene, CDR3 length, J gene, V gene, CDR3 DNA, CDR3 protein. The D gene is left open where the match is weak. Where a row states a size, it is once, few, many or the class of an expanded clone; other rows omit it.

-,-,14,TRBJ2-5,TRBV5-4,TGTGCCAGCAGCTATCCACAGGAACGAGAGACCCAGCACTTC,CASSYPQERETQHF
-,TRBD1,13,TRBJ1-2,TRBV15,TGTGCCACCAGCAGAATTGGGACAGTTGGCTACACCTTC,CATSRIGTVGYTF
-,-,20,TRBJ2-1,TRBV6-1,TGTGCCAGCAGTGGATTCCGGGCAGGGAAGAGGGGGGGGAACAACAATGAGCAGTTCTTC,CASSGFRAGKRGGNNNEQFF
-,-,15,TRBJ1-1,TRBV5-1,TGCGCCAGCAGCTGGGGGGGGCAGGGGAACACTGAAGCTTTCTTT,CASSWGGQGNTEAFF
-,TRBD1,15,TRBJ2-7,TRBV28,TGTGCCAGCAAAAAAACTGGACAGGCCCTGGGCGAGCAGTACTTC,CASKKTGQALGEQYF
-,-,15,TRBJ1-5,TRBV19,TGTGCCAGTAGTGGTCTAGGGGCGGGGGGTCAGCCCCAGCATTTT,CASSGLGAGGQPQHF
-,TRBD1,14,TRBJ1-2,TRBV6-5,TGTGCCAGCGCTGACAGGGGAGGTGGCTATGGCTACACCTTC,CASADRGGGYGYTF
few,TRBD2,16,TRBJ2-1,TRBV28,TGTGCCAGCAGCACCTCTAGCGGGACTTACAACAATGAGCAGTTCTTC,CASSTSSGTYNNEQFF
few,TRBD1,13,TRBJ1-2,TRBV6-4,TGTGCCAGCAGAGAGGGACAGGGGCGCGGCTACACCTTC,CASREGQGRGYTF
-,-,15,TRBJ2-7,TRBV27,TGTGCCAGCAGCCTCTTACGGGGAGAGGCCTACGAGCAGTACTTC,CASSLLRGEAYEQYF
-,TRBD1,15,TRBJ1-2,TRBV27,TGTGCCAGCAGTTTATACACAGGGGTGGATTATGGCTACACCTTC,CASSLYTGVDYGYTF
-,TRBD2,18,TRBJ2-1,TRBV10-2,TGCGCCAGCAGTGAGACGCATCTCATAGCGGGAGTTTTCAATGAGCAGTTCTTC,CASSETHLIAGVFNEQFF
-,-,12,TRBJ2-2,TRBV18,TGTGCCAGCTCACTCGAGGCCGGGGAGCTGTTTTTT,CASSLEAGELFF
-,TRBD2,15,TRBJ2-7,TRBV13,TGTGCCAGCAGCTTAGAGCGCGGGACTAAGTTCGAGCAGTACTTC,CASSLERGTKFEQYF
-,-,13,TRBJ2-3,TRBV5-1,TGCGCCAGCAGCTTAGGGGCCCCAGATACGCAGTATTTT,CASSLGAPDTQYF
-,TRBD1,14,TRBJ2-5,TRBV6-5,TGTGCCAGCAGCTGGACAGGGGGCGAAGAGACCCAGTACTTC,CASSWTGGEETQYF
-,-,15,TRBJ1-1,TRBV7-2,TGTGCCAGCAGCTCTGCTGGGGCGCACTCCAAGGAAGCTTTCTTT,CASSSAGAHSKEAFF
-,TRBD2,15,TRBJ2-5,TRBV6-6,TGTGCCAGCACTTTAGCGGGGCCAAAACAAGAGACCCAGTACTTC,CASTLAGPKQETQYF
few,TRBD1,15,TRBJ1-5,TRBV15,TGTGCCACCAGCGGATCAACAGGGGTGGACCAGCCCCAGCATTTT,CATSGSTGVDQPQHF
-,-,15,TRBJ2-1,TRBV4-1,TGCGCCAGCAGCCAAGAACCACAGGGAGGGTATGAGCAGTTCTTC,CASSQEPQGGYEQFF
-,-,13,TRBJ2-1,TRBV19,TGTGCCAGTAGTACCTACTCCTACAATGAGCAGTTCTTC,CASSTYSYNEQFF
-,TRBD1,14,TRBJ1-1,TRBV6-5,TGTGCCACCCTAAACAGGGGGCTGGTAACTGAAGCTTTCTTT,CATLNRGLVTEAFF
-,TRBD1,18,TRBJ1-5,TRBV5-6,TGTGCCAGCAGGCCGTTGGGACAGCAGCCGAATAGCAATCAGCCCCAGCATTTT,CASRPLGQQPNSNQPQHF
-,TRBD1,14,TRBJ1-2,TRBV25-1,TGTGCCAGCAGTGGCATGGGACAGTTCTATGGCTACACCTTC,CASSGMGQFYGYTF
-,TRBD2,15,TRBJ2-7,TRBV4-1,TGCGCCAGCAGCCAAGAAGGAGCGGGGACCTACGAGCAGTACTTC,CASSQEGAGTYEQYF
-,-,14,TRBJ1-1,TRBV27,TGTGCCAGCAGTTTATCTGGCGGGCCCACTGAAGCTTTCTTT,CASSLSGGPTEAFF
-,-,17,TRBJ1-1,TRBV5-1,TGCGCCAGCAGCTCGGGGATGGGCCTTTCTATGAACACTGAAGCTTTCTTT,CASSSGMGLSMNTEAFF